A few counts support the clone carrying this TCR beta chain. As yet, its antigen is unknown. These data are taken from a study of cytomegalovirus exposure and HLA in healthy donors. Study-wide results and caveats: An analysis was carried out at a later point. It showed that HLA-associated TCR beta chains were more clonally expanded than equally common non-associated chains.

Primers: 60 Vbeta forward and 13 Jbeta reverse. Clones were sequenced by immunoSEQ multiplex PCR, and TCRdb holds only the in-frame ones, with some missing. Of 120,000 to 150,000 clones in the sample, 65% to 85% were seen once. The germline CDR1 and CDR2 sequences are MNHNY and SVGAGI (reference sequence). Trimming removed 0 bases from V and 5 bases from J, with 14 bases in between. The CDR3 loop spans 15 amino acids. The V and J genes are TRBV6-6 and TRBJ2-7, with D uncertain. Sequencing input: PBMCs. The TCR originated in a middle-aged woman in good health and CMV-seropositive. CDR3 nucleotides: TGTGCCAGCAGTTACTCGGAGATAACCAACGACGAGCAGTACTTC. Its translation: CASSYSEITNDEQYF.